This is a list of T cell receptor beta chains from one sample in a study of blood T cells in healthy people across ages. TCRdb called the 5' RACE reads again in MiXCR, with one record for every CDR3 protein. The sample lists 1.5 million to 2 million distinct CDR3 sequences; about 30% were seen once. Sequencing was carried out using blood. These receptors came from a woman aged 25 to 39 in good health. Both conserved end residues are part of each CDR3. The order of the fields is J gene, V gene, D gene, clone size, CDR3 protein, CDR3 DNA. The D gene is left open where the match is weak. Only some rows state a clone size, as once, few, many or a class for expanded clones.

J gene: TRBJ1-5
V gene: TRBV11-2
D gene: TRBD1
clone size: few
CDR3 protein: CASAGQDAAQHF
CDR3 DNA: TGTGCCAGCGCGGGACAGGACGCGGCCCAGCATTTT

J gene: TRBJ2-1
V gene: TRBV20-1
D gene: .
clone size: .
CDR3 protein: CSAKRTFYNEQFF
CDR3 DNA: TGCAGTGCTAAACGGACGTTTTACAATGAGCAGTTCTTC

J gene: TRBJ2-7
V gene: TRBV9
D gene: .
clone size: .
CDR3 protein: CASSVAGQPYEQYF
CDR3 DNA: TGTGCCAGCAGCGTAGCGGGACAACCCTACGAGCAGTACTTC

J gene: TRBJ2-1
V gene: TRBV11-2
D gene: .
clone size: many
CDR3 protein: CASSFLSSIDEQFF
CDR3 DNA: TGTGCCAGCAGCTTTCTAAGTAGTATCGATGAGCAGTTCTTC

J gene: TRBJ2-5
V gene: TRBV6-6
D gene: TRBD2
clone size: few
CDR3 protein: CASSGLAGGQRTQYF
CDR3 DNA: TGTGCCAGCAGTGGACTAGCGGGAGGACAGAGGACCCAGTACTTC

J gene: TRBJ2-3
V gene: TRBV29-1
D gene: TRBD2
clone size: .
CDR3 protein: CSVEDGGRTQDTQYF
CDR3 DNA: TGCAGCGTTGAAGATGGCGGGAGGACCCAAGATACGCAGTATTTT

J gene: TRBJ2-7
V gene: TRBV7-2
D gene: .
clone size: many
CDR3 protein: CASSSRPSPYEQYF
CDR3 DNA: TGTGCCAGCAGTTCGCGTCCTTCACCCTACGAGCAGTACTTC

J gene: TRBJ2-1
V gene: TRBV7-2
D gene: .
clone size: once
CDR3 protein: CASSLVWGESDEQFF
CDR3 DNA: TGTGCCAGCAGCTTAGTCTGGGGGGAGAGCGATGAGCAGTTCTTC

J gene: TRBJ2-3
V gene: TRBV4-3
D gene: .
clone size: .
CDR3 protein: CASSQGRRLGDTQYF
CDR3 DNA: TGCGCCAGCAGCCAAGGCAGAAGGTTGGGGGATACGCAGTATTTT

J gene: TRBJ1-2
V gene: TRBV14
D gene: TRBD1
clone size: .
CDR3 protein: CASSRRGQGGGYTF
CDR3 DNA: TGTGCCAGCAGCCGTCGCGGACAGGGAGGTGGCTACACCTTC

J gene: TRBJ1-4
V gene: TRBV7-6
D gene: .
clone size: few
CDR3 protein: CACSLSRGSANEKLFF
CDR3 DNA: TGTGCCTGCAGCTTATCACGGGGGTCGGCTAATGAAAAACTGTTTTTT

J gene: TRBJ2-4
V gene: TRBV3-1
D gene: TRBD1
clone size: few
CDR3 protein: CASSHLRDRGSLIQYF
CDR3 DNA: TGTGCCAGCAGCCACCTCCGGGACAGAGGGTCTCTCATTCAGTACTTC

J gene: TRBJ1-2
V gene: TRBV9
D gene: .
clone size: many
CDR3 protein: CASSGGGYTF
CDR3 DNA: TGTGCCAGCAGCGGGGGCGGCTACACCTTC

J gene: TRBJ1-2
V gene: TRBV10-2
D gene: .
clone size: many
CDR3 protein: CASSEARGGGYTF
CDR3 DNA: TGCGCCAGCAGTGAGGCCAGGGGAGGCGGCTACACCTTC

J gene: TRBJ2-5
V gene: TRBV14
D gene: .
clone size: .
CDR3 protein: CASISTVGETQYF
CDR3 DNA: TGTGCCAGCATCTCGACAGTCGGAGAGACCCAGTATTTC

J gene: TRBJ2-7
V gene: TRBV29-1
D gene: TRBD2
clone size: many
CDR3 protein: CSAGTSGYEQYF
CDR3 DNA: TGCAGCGCAGGGACTAGCGGCTACGAGCAGTACTTC

J gene: TRBJ2-7
V gene: TRBV12-3/TRBV12-4
D gene: .
clone size: many
CDR3 protein: CASKPVSSSYEQYF
CDR3 DNA: TGTGCCAGCAAGCCCGTCTCGAGCTCCTACGAGCAGTACTTC

J gene: TRBJ2-3
V gene: TRBV29-1
D gene: .
clone size: many
CDR3 protein: CSVARRLTDTQYF
CDR3 DNA: TGCAGCGTTGCCCGGAGGCTCACAGATACGCAGTATTTT

J gene: TRBJ2-5
V gene: TRBV5-5
D gene: .
clone size: few
CDR3 protein: CASSRQAAYNEQYF
CDR3 DNA: TGTGCCAGCAGCCGGCAGGCCGCCTACAATGAGCAGTACTTC

J gene: TRBJ2-7
V gene: TRBV5-5
D gene: .
clone size: many
CDR3 protein: CASSLEFSYEQYF
CDR3 DNA: TGTGCCAGCAGCTTGGAGTTCTCCTACGAGCAGTACTTC

J gene: TRBJ1-1
V gene: TRBV7-2
D gene: .
clone size: few
CDR3 protein: CASSFGTVNTEAFF
CDR3 DNA: TGTGCCAGCAGTTTTGGGACGGTGAACACTGAAGCTTTCTTT

J gene: TRBJ2-1
V gene: TRBV18
D gene: TRBD2
clone size: .
CDR3 protein: CASSSTSGNGYNEQFF
CDR3 DNA: TGTGCCAGCTCATCGACTAGCGGGAACGGTTACAATGAGCAGTTCTTC

J gene: TRBJ1-1
V gene: TRBV7-6
D gene: TRBD1
clone size: .
CDR3 protein: CASSERTGPNTEAFF
CDR3 DNA: TGTGCCAGCAGCGAACGGACAGGACCGAACACTGAGGCTTTCTTT

J gene: TRBJ2-4
V gene: TRBV6-5
D gene: TRBD2
clone size: .
CDR3 protein: CASSYSSSGKNEQYF
CDR3 DNA: TGTGCCAGCAGTTACTCGTCTAGCGGGAAGAATGAGCAGTACTTC

J gene: TRBJ2-5
V gene: TRBV7-2
D gene: .
clone size: many
CDR3 protein: CASSLVNWETQYF
CDR3 DNA: TGTGCCAGCAGCTTAGTGAATTGGGAGACCCAGTACTTC

J gene: TRBJ2-1
V gene: TRBV10-1
D gene: TRBD2
clone size: few
CDR3 protein: CASSERRASGIINEQFF
CDR3 DNA: TGCGCCAGCAGTGAGCGTCGGGCCAGCGGGATAATCAATGAGCAGTTCTTC

J gene: TRBJ1-1
V gene: TRBV29-1
D gene: .
clone size: .
CDR3 protein: CSVLDPNTEAFF
CDR3 DNA: TGCAGCGTTCTGGATCCTAACACTGAAGCTTTCTTT

J gene: TRBJ1-2
V gene: TRBV7-6
D gene: TRBD1
clone size: .
CDR3 protein: CASSLQGAKSYTF
CDR3 DNA: TGTGCCAGCAGCCTACAGGGGGCAAAGAGCTACACCTTC

J gene: TRBJ1-1
V gene: TRBV10-3
D gene: .
clone size: few
CDR3 protein: CAISRRLDTDEAFF
CDR3 DNA: TGTGCCATCTCCAGACGCTTAGATACGGATGAAGCTTTCTTT

J gene: TRBJ2-7
V gene: TRBV3-1
D gene: TRBD1
clone size: few
CDR3 protein: CASSPTGLIYEQYF
CDR3 DNA: TGTGCCAGCAGCCCGACAGGGTTGATCTACGAGCAGTACTTC

J gene: TRBJ2-1
V gene: TRBV20-1
D gene: TRBD2
clone size: few
CDR3 protein: CSASGVVGSGRLNEQFF
CDR3 DNA: TGCAGTGCTAGCGGTGTAGTTGGAAGCGGGAGGCTTAATGAGCAGTTCTTC

J gene: TRBJ2-1
V gene: TRBV21-1
D gene: .
clone size: .
CDR3 protein: CTSSNRESSYNEQFF
CDR3 DNA: TGTACCAGCAGCAACCGGGAGAGCTCCTACAATGAGCAGTTCTTC

J gene: TRBJ2-5
V gene: TRBV12-3/TRBV12-4
D gene: TRBD1
clone size: .
CDR3 protein: CASGRVGTEETQYF
CDR3 DNA: TGTGCCAGCGGTAGGGTCGGGACAGAAGAGACCCAGTACTTC

J gene: TRBJ1-2
V gene: TRBV6-6
D gene: .
clone size: .
CDR3 protein: CATQGQKNYGYTF
CDR3 DNA: TGTGCCACCCAGGGGCAGAAGAACTATGGCTACACCTTC

J gene: TRBJ2-7
V gene: TRBV12-5
D gene: .
clone size: .
CDR3 protein: CASGLGGRTSQSEQYF
CDR3 DNA: TGTGCTAGTGGTTTGGGGGGCCGGACATCACAATCCGAGCAGTACTTC

J gene: TRBJ1-2
V gene: TRBV5-1
D gene: .
clone size: few
CDR3 protein: CASTGSLNNYGYTF
CDR3 DNA: TGCGCCAGCACGGGCAGCCTTAATAACTATGGCTACACCTTC

J gene: TRBJ2-7
V gene: TRBV5-1
D gene: .
clone size: many
CDR3 protein: CASSLRGGPSYEQYF
CDR3 DNA: TGCGCCAGCAGCTTGAGGGGGGGGCCCTCTTACGAGCAGTACTTC

J gene: TRBJ2-7
V gene: TRBV4-1
D gene: .
clone size: .
CDR3 protein: CASSQEGSTYEQYF
CDR3 DNA: TGCGCCAGCAGCCAAGAAGGCAGTACCTACGAGCAGTACTTC

J gene: TRBJ2-3
V gene: TRBV11-2
D gene: .
clone size: few
CDR3 protein: CASSLDLASSDTQYF
CDR3 DNA: TGTGCCAGCAGCTTAGACCTAGCTTCGTCAGATACGCAGTATTTT

J gene: TRBJ2-7
V gene: TRBV5-1
D gene: TRBD2
clone size: many
CDR3 protein: CASSKERGGVDEQYF
CDR3 DNA: TGCGCCAGCAGCAAGGAGCGGGGGGGCGTCGACGAGCAGTACTTC

J gene: TRBJ2-5
V gene: TRBV15
D gene: .
clone size: .
CDR3 protein: CATSRDRDIRQETQYF
CDR3 DNA: TGTGCCACCAGCAGAGACCGGGACATACGCCAAGAGACCCAGTACTTC

J gene: TRBJ2-1
V gene: TRBV29-1
D gene: TRBD2
clone size: few
CDR3 protein: CSGLAGGLLGNEQFF
CDR3 DNA: TGCAGCGGCCTAGCGGGGGGGCTCTTGGGGAATGAGCAGTTCTTC

J gene: TRBJ2-1
V gene: TRBV2
D gene: .
clone size: many
CDR3 protein: CASSGLASVNGNEQFF
CDR3 DNA: TGTGCCAGCAGTGGGTTAGCTAGCGTCAACGGCAATGAGCAGTTCTTC

J gene: TRBJ2-3
V gene: TRBV14
D gene: TRBD1
clone size: .
CDR3 protein: CANSQDKGQGTDTQYF
CDR3 DNA: TGTGCCAACAGCCAAGATAAGGGACAGGGCACAGATACGCAGTATTTT

J gene: TRBJ2-1
V gene: TRBV29-1
D gene: TRBD2
clone size: .
CDR3 protein: CSVLARGGDNGQFF
CDR3 DNA: TGCAGCGTGCTAGCCCGCGGGGGGGACAATGGGCAGTTCTTC

J gene: TRBJ1-2
V gene: TRBV7-9
D gene: .
clone size: .
CDR3 protein: CASTDHRDNYDYTF
CDR3 DNA: TGTGCCAGCACAGACCACAGAGATAACTATGACTACACCTTC

J gene: TRBJ2-7
V gene: TRBV7-2
D gene: TRBD2
clone size: many
CDR3 protein: CASSSRGSGRAYEQYF
CDR3 DNA: TGTGCCAGCAGCTCAAGGGGTAGCGGGAGGGCCTACGAGCAGTACTTC

J gene: TRBJ1-1
V gene: TRBV25-1
D gene: .
clone size: .
CDR3 protein: CASREWGGGEAFF
CDR3 DNA: TGTGCCAGCAGGGAATGGGGGGGCGGGGAAGCTTTCTTT

J gene: TRBJ1-2
V gene: TRBV29-1
D gene: .
clone size: .
CDR3 protein: CSVARTDGYGYTF
CDR3 DNA: TGCAGCGTTGCCCGGACAGACGGCTATGGCTACACCTTC